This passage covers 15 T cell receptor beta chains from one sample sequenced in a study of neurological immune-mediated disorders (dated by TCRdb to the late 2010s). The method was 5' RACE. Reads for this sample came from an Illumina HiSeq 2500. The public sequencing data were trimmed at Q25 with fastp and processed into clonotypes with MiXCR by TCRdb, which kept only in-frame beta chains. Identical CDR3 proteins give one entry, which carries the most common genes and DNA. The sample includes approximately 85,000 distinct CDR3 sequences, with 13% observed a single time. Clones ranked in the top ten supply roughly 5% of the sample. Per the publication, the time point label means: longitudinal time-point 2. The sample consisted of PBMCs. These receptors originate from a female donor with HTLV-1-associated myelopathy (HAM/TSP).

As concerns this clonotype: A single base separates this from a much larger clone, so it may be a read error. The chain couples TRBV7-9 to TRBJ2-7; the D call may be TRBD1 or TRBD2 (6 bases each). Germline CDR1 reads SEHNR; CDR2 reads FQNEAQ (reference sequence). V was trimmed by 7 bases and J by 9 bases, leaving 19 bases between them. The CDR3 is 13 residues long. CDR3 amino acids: CASNTKGGTPQYF. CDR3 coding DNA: TGTGCCAGCAACACGAAAGGGGGGACACCGCAGTACTTC.

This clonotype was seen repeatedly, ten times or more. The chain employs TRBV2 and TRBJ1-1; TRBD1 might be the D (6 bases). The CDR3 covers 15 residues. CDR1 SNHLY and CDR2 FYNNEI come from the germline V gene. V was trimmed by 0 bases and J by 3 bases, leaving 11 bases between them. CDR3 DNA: TGTGCCAGCAGTGAAGCCAGAACAGGGTACACTGAAGCTTTCTTT. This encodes CASSEARTGYTEAFF. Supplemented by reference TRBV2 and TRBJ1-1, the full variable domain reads EPEVTQTPSHQVTQMGQEVILRCVPISNHLYFYWYRQILGQKVEFLVSFYNNEISEKSEIFDDQFSVERPDGSNFTLKIRSTKLEDSAMYFCASSEARTGYTEAFFGQGTRLTVV.

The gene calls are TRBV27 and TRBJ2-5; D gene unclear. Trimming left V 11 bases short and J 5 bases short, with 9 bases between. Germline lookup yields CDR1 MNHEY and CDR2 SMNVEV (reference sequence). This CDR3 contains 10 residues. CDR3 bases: TGTGCCTGTGGAGCGGAGACCCAGTACTTC. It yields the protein CACGAETQYF.

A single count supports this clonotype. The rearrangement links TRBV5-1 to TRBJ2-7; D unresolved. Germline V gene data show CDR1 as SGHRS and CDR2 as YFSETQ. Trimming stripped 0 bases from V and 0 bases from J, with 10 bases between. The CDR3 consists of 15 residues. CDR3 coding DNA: TGCGCCAGCAGCTTGGGGGTCAGTCACTCCTACGAGCAGTACTTC. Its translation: CASSLGVSHSYEQYF.

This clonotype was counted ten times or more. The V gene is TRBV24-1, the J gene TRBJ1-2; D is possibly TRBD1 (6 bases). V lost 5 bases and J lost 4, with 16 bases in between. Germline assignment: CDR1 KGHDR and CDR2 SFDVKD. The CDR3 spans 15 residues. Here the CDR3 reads CATSAAGGGFYGYTF. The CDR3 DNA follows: TGTGCCACCAGTGCGGCGGGGGGGGGCTTCTATGGCTACACCTTC.

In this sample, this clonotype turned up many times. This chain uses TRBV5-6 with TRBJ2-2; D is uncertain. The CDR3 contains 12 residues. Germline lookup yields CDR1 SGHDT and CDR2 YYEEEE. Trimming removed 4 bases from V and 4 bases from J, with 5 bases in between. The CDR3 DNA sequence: TGTGCCAGCAGCAAGAGCACCGGGGAGCTGTTTTTT. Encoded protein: CASSKSTGELFF.

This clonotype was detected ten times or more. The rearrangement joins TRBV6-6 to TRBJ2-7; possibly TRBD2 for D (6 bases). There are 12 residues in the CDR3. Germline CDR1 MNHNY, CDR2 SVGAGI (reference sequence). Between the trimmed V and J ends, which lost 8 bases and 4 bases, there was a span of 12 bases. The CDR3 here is CASGRGTYEQYF. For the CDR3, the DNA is TGTGCCAGCGGGCGGGGAACTTACGAGCAGTACTTC.

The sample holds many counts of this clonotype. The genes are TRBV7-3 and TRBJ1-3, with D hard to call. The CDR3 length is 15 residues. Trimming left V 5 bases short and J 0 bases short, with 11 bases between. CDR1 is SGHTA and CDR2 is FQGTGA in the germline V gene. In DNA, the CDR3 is TGTGCCAGCAGCCCTGGTACCTCCTCTGGAAACACCATATATTTT. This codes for CASSPGTSSGNTIYF. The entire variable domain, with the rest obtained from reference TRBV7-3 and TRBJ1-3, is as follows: GAGVSQTPSNKVTEKGKYVELRCDPISGHTALYWYRQSLGQGPEFLIYFQGTGAADDSGLPNDRFFAVRPEGSVSTLKIQRTERGDSAVYLCASSPGTSSGNTIYFGEGSWLTVV.

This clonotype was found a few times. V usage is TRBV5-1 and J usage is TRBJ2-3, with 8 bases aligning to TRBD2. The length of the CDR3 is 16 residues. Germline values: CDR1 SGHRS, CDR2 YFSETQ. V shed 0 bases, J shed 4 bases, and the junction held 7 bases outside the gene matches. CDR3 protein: CASSLGLAGTSDTQYF. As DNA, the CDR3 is TGCGCCAGCAGCTTGGGCCTAGCGGGTACCTCAGATACGCAGTATTTT.

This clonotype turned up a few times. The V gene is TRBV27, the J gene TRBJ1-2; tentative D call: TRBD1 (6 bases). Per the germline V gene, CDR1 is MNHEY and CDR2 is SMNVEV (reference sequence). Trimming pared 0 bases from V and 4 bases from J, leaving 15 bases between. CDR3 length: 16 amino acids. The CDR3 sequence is CASSLSSQGTVYGYTF. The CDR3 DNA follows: TGTGCCAGCAGTTTATCGTCACAGGGAACGGTCTATGGCTACACCTTC.

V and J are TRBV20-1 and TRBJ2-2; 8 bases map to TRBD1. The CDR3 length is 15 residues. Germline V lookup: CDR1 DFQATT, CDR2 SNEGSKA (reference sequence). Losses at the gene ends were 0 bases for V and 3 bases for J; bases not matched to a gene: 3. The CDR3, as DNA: TGCAGTGCTAGAGACCGACAGGGGTACACCGGGGAGCTGTTTTTT. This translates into CSARDRQGYTGELFF.

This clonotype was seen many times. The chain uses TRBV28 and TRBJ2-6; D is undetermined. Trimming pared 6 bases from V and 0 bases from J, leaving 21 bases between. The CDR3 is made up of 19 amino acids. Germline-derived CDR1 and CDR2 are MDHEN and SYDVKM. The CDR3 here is CASSRDQRLFLSGANVLTF. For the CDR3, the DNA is TGTGCCAGCAGCCGAGATCAGAGACTGTTTCTCTCTGGGGCCAACGTCCTGACTTTC.

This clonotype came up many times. CDR3 DNA sequence: TGTGCCAGCAGCCAAGTTAGCGGGGGGTACAGCTCCTACAATGAGCAGTTCTTC. It translates to CASSQVSGGYSSYNEQFF. The chain is built from TRBV3-1 and TRBJ2-1; 10 bases fit TRBD2. The V gene end was trimmed by 1 base and the J gene end by 0 bases; junction bases not matched to a gene: 6. This CDR3 has 18 amino acids. Germline values: CDR1 LGHDT, CDR2 YNNKEL (reference sequence).

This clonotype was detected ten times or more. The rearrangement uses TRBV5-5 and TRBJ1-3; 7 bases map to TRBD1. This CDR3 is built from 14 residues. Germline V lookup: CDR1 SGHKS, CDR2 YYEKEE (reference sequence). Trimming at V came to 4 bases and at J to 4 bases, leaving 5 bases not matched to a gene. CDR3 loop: CASSHPGQGNTIYF. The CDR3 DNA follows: TGTGCCAGCAGCCATCCGGGACAGGGAAACACCATATATTTT.

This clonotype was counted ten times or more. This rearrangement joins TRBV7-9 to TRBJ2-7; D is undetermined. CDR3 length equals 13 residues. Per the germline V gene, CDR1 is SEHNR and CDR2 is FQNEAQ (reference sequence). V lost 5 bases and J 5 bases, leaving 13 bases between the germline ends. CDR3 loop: CASSAPRGDEQYF. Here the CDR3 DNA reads TGTGCCAGCAGCGCTCCGCGTGGGGACGAGCAGTACTTC.